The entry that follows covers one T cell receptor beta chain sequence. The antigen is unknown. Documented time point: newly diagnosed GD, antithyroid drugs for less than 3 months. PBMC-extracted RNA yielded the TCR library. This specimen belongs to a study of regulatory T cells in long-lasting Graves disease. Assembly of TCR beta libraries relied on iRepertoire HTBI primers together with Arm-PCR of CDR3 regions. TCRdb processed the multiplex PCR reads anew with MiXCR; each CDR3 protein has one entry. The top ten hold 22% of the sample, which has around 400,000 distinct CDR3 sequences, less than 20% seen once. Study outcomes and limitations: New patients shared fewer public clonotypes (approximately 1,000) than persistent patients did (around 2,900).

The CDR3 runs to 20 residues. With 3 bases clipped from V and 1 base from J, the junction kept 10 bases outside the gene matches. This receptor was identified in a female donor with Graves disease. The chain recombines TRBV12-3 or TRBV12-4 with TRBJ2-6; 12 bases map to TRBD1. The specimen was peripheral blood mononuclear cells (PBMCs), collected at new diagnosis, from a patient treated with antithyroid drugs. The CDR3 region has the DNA TGTGCCAGCAGTTTTCTGGGGACAGGGGGCGAGAGGTCTGGGGCCAACGTCCTGACTTTC. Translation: CASSFLGTGGERSGANVLTF.